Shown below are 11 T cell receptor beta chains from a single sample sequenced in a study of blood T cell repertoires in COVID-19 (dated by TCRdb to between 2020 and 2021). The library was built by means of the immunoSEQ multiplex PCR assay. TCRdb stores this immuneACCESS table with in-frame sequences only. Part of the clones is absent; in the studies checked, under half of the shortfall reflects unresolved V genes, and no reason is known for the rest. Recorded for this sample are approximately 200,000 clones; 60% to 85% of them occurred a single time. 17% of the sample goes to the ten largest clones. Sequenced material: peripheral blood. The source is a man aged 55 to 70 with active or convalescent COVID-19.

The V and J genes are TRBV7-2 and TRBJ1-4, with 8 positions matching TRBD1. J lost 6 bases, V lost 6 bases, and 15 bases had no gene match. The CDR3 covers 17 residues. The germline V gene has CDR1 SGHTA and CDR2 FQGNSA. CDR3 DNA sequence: TGTGCCAGCAGGGACGGGACAGGCCCTTGGTCCTATGAAAAACTGTTTTTT. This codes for CASRDGTGPWSYEKLFF.

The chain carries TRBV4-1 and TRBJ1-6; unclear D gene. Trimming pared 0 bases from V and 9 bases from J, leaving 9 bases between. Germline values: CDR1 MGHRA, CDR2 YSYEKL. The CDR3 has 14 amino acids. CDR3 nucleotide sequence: TGCGCCAGCAGCCAAGATCCCTCTACTTCACCCCTCCACTTT. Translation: CASSQDPSTSPLHF.

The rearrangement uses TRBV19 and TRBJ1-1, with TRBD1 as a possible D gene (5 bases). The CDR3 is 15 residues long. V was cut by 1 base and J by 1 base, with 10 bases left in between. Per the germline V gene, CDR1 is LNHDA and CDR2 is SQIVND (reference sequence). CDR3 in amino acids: CASSIVGTGNTEAFF. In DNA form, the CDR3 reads TGTGCCAGTAGTATAGTCGGGACTGGGAACACTGAAGCTTTCTTT. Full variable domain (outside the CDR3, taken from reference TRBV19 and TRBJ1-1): DGGITQSPKYLFRKEGQNVTLSCEQNLNHDAMYWYRQDPGQGLRLIYYSQIVNDFQKGDIAEGYSVSREKKESFPLTVTSAQKNPTAFYLCASSIVGTGNTEAFFGQGTRLTVV.

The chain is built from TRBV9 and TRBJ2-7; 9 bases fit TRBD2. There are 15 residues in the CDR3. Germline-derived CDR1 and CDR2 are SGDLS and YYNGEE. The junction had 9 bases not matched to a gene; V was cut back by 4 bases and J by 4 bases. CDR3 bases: TGTGCCAGCAGCCTAGGGAGTAGCGGGAGTTACGAGCAGTACTTC. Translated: CASSLGSSGSYEQYF.

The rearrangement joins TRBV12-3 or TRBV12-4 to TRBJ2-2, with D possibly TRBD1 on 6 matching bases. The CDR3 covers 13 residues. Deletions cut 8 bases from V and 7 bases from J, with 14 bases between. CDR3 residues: CASSLGGIGELFF. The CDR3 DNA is TGTGCCAGCTCCCTTGGGGGCATCGGGGAGCTGTTTTTT.

Written as DNA, the CDR3 is TGTGCCAGCAGTCCCCAAATGGGGCGAAAAAACATTCAGTACTTC. Encoded protein: CASSPQMGRKNIQYF. The genes are TRBV6-2 or TRBV6-3 and TRBJ2-4; the D gene is possibly TRBD1 (5 bases). CDR3 length: 15 residues. V gave up 5 bases and J gave up 4 bases, with 15 bases separating them. Germline-derived CDR1 and CDR2 are MNHEY and SVGEGT.

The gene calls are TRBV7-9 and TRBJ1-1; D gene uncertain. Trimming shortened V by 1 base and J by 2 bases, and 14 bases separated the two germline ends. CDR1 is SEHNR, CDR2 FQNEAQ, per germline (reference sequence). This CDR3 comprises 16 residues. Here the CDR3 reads CASSLVVSQINTEAFF. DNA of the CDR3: TGTGCCAGCAGCTTAGTCGTTTCACAGATCAACACTGAAGCTTTCTTT.

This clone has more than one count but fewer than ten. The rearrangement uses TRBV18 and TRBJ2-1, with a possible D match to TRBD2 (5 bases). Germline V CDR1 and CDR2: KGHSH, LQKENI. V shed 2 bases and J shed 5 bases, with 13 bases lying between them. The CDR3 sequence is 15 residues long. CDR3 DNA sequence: TGTGCCAGCTCACCAAACCCGGGGTCAGACAATGAGCAGTTCTTC. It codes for CASSPNPGSDNEQFF. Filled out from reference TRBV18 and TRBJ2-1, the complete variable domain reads NAGVMQNPRHLVRRRGQEARLRCSPMKGHSHVYWYRQLPEEGLKFMVYLQKENIIDESGMPKERFSAEFPKEGPSILRIQQVVRGDSAAYFCASSPNPGSDNEQFFGPGTRLTVL.

CDR3 coding DNA: TGTGCCAGCAGCTCCCCCGGGACAGGCCACTACAATGAGCAGTTCTTC. Translation: CASSSPGTGHYNEQFF. The chain couples TRBV7-3 to TRBJ2-1; TRBD1 matches 8 bases. The germline V gene encodes CDR1 SGHTA and CDR2 FQGTGA. This CDR3 has 16 residues. The trim removed 4 bases at V and 3 bases at J, leaving 8 bases unmatched.

The DNA of the CDR3 is TGTGCCAGCAGCCACCCTGCGGGGGGGGGAACAGATACGCAGTATTTT. It yields the protein CASSHPAGGGTDTQYF. The chain recombines TRBV3-1 (or the pseudogene TRBV3-2) with TRBJ2-3; 9 bases are a match to TRBD2. Per the germline V gene, CDR1 is LGHDT and CDR2 is YNNKEL (reference sequence). The CDR3 has 16 residues. V was pared by 3 bases and J by 3 bases, with 7 bases of the junction left unmatched.

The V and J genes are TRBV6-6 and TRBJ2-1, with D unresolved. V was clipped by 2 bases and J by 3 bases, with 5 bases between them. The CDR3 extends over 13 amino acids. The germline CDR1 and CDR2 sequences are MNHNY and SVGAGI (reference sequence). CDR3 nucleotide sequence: TGTGCCAGCAGTTACATTCGCTACAATGAGCAGTTCTTC. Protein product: CASSYIRYNEQFF.